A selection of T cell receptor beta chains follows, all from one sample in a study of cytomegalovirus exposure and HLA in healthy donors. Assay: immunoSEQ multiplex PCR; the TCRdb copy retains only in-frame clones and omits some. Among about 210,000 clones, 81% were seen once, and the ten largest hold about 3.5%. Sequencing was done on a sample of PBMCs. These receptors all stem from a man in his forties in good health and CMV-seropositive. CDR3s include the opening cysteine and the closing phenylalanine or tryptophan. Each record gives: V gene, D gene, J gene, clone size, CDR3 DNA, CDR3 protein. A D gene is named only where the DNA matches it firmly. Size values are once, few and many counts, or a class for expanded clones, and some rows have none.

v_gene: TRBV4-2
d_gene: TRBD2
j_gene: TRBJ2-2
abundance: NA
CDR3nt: TGTGCCAGCAGCCAAGATTCGGCTAGCGGGGGGTGGACCGGGGAGCTGTTTTTT
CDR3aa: CASSQDSASGGWTGELFF

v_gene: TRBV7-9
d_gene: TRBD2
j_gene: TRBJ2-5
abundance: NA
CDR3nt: TGTGCCAGCAGCTCCCGGACTAGTTTACAAGAGACCCAGTACTTC
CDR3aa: CASSSRTSLQETQYF

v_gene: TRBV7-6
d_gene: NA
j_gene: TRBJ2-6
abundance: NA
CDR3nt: TGTGCCAGCAGCCCGGACTCCCCCTCTGGGGCCAACGTCCTGACTTTC
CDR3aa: CASSPDSPSGANVLTF

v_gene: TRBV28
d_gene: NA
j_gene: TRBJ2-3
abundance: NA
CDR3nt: TGTGCCACCTTCCTTGCGGGAAGGAGCACAGATACGCAGTATTTT
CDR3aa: CATFLAGRSTDTQYF

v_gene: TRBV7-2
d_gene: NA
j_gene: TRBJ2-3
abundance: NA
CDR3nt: TGTGCCAGCAGCTTAGTGGGCGGAGGGAGCACAGATACGCAGTATTTT
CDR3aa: CASSLVGGGSTDTQYF

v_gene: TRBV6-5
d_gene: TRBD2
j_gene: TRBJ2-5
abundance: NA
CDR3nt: TGTGCCAGCCGATTCTCTAGCGGGAGGCAAGAGACCCAGTACTTC
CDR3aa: CASRFSSGRQETQYF

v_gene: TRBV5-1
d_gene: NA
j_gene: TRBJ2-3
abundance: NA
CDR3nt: TGCGCCAGCACCCTGGGGGCCGGGGTGGATACGCAGTATTTT
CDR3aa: CASTLGAGVDTQYF

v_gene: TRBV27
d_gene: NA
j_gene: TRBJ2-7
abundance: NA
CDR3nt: TGTGCCAGCAGCCGTAGCGGCACTACCTACGAGCAGTACTTC
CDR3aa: CASSRSGTTYEQYF

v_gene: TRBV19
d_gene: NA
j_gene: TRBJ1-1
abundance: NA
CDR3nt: TGTGCCAGTAGTACCCCAGGGTCTGAAGCTTTCTTT
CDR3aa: CASSTPGSEAFF

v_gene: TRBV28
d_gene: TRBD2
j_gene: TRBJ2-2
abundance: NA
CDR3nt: TGTGCCAGCAGCCTTTTGGGGCTAGCGGGAGGGCCGGGCACCGGGGAGCTGTTTTTT
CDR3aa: CASSLLGLAGGPGTGELFF

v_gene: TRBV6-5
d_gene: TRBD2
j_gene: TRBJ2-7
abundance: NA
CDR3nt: TGTGCCAGCAGTTTCGGGCTAGCGGGCTACGAGCAGTACTTC
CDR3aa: CASSFGLAGYEQYF

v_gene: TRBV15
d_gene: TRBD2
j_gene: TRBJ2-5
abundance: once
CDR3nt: TGTGCCACCAGCAGAACTAGCGGGGGGGCTGAGACCCAGTACTTC
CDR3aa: CATSRTSGGAETQYF

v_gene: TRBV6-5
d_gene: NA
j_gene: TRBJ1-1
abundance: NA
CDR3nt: TGTGCCATCAGTGAGGGGACACGTGAAGCTTTCTTT
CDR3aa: CAISEGTREAFF

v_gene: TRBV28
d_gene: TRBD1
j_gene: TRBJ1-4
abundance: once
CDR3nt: TGTGCCAGCAGTGCCAACAGGGGGCGGAAGACTAATGAAAAACTGTTTTTT
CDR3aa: CASSANRGRKTNEKLFF

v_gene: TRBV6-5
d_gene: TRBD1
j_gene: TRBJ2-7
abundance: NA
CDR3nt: TGTGCCAGCTCCACAAGTGGACAGGCCTACGAGCAGTACTTC
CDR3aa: CASSTSGQAYEQYF